This passage covers 10 T cell receptor beta chains from one sample sequenced in a study of blood T cell repertoires in COVID-19 (dated by TCRdb to 2020 to 2022). The protocol used for the library was the immunoSEQ multiplex PCR assay. TCRdb re-hosts the immuneACCESS table, in-frame sequences only. Its copies lack some clones; in the studies checked, an unresolved V gene accounts for under half of them, and the cause for the rest is not known. The sample table contains 200,000 to 250,000 clones; only one count was recorded for approximately 85% of them. The top ten clonotypes cover approximately 2.4% of the sample. Sequencing was done on a sample of peripheral blood. The receptors here all came from a woman in her seventies with COVID-19, enrolled during active disease.

CDR3 nucleotides: TGTGCCAGCAGCTTAAGACAGGGACATGCTGGGGCCAACGTCCTGACTTTC. Amino acids: CASSLRQGHAGANVLTF. This sequence joins TRBV7-3 and TRBJ2-6; the match to TRBD1 covers 7 bases. J lost 2 bases, V lost 1 base, and 5 bases had no gene match. This CDR3 comprises 17 residues. Germline lookup yields CDR1 SGHTA and CDR2 FQGTGA.

The genes are TRBV6-2 or TRBV6-3 and TRBJ2-2; D might be TRBD1 (5 bases). Deletions cut 0 bases from V and 6 bases from J, with 14 bases between. This CDR3 has 16 residues. Germline CDR1 MNHEY, CDR2 SVGEGT. The CDR3 sequence is CASSYSTRLGAGELFF. CDR3 in DNA: TGTGCCAGCAGTTACTCGACGCGGCTAGGGGCCGGGGAGCTGTTTTTT.

CDR3 DNA: TGTGCCAGCAGCCCCTCCGGGGCCAACGTCCTGACTTTC. It translates to CASSPSGANVLTF. The rearrangement joins TRBV7-3 to TRBJ2-6; the D is unclear. The CDR3 is 13 amino acids. V lost 5 bases to trimming and J lost 4 bases, with 6 bases between them. CDR1 and CDR2 (germline): SGHTA, FQGTGA.

This sequence joins TRBV4-3 and TRBJ1-2; TRBD1 matches at 10 bases. CDR3 length equals 15 residues. The germline CDR1 and CDR2 sequences are LGHNA and YSLEER. Trimming took 6 bases from V and 7 from J; bases not matched to a gene: 11. The CDR3 DNA reads TGCGCCAGCAGTTTCAAAGACAGGGGGCGCGGTGGCTACACCTTC. This gives the protein CASSFKDRGRGGYTF.

The genes are TRBV6-2 or TRBV6-3 and TRBJ1-5, with D unresolved. There are 15 residues in the CDR3. V was cut by 2 bases and J by 5 bases, with 13 bases left in between. Germline V CDR1 and CDR2: MNHEY, SVGEGT. The CDR3 reads CASSYGVGAYQPQHF. DNA of the CDR3: TGTGCCAGCAGTTACGGTGTAGGAGCATATCAGCCCCAGCATTTT.

The chain is built from TRBV2 and TRBJ2-4; D ambiguous. The germline V and J ends were trimmed by 4 bases and 0 bases, with 7 bases remaining between them. Germline V gives CDR1 SNHLY, CDR2 FYNNEI. The CDR3 totals 14 residues. The CDR3 bases are TGTGCCAGCAGTGCTGGCTCAGCCAAAAACATTCAGTACTTC. The encoded protein is CASSAGSAKNIQYF.

This clone was recorded once. This rearrangement joins TRBV24-1 to TRBJ2-1; no definite D call. Germline values: CDR1 KGHDR, CDR2 SFDVKD. V gave up 4 bases and J gave up 4 bases, with 16 bases separating them. CDR3 length: 16 amino acids. As DNA, the CDR3 is TGTGCCACCAGTGACCCTACCTGGGCTGGGTACAATGAGCAGTTCTTC. This sequence encodes CATSDPTWAGYNEQFF.

The gene calls are TRBV6-5 and TRBJ2-5; D call uncertain. The CDR3 has 12 amino acids. Trimming stripped 7 bases from V and 5 bases from J, with 11 bases between. The germline gives CDR1 MNHEY, CDR2 SVGAGI. CDR3 loop: CASTSSRETQYF. CDR3 sequence (DNA): TGTGCCAGCACCTCCTCGAGGGAGACCCAGTACTTC.

Here the CDR3 reads CASSPSESYTQYF. The CDR3 DNA is TGTGCCAGCAGCCCTAGCGAGAGTTATACGCAGTATTTT. This chain uses TRBV11-3 with TRBJ2-3; the D gene is possibly TRBD2 (6 bases). Germline lookup yields CDR1 SGHNT and CDR2 YENEEA. There are 13 residues in the CDR3. V dropped 5 bases and J dropped 7 bases, with 13 bases sitting between them.

This sequence joins TRBV11-2 and TRBJ2-1, with D possibly TRBD1 on 6 matching bases. Germline V gene data show CDR1 as SGHAT and CDR2 as FQNNGV. The CDR3 has 14 amino acids. Trimming pared 3 bases from V and 9 bases from J, leaving 15 bases between. The CDR3 DNA is TGTGCCAGCAGCTTGGTTGGGGGCACGGGTGAGCAGTTCTTC. Translation gives CASSLVGGTGEQFF.